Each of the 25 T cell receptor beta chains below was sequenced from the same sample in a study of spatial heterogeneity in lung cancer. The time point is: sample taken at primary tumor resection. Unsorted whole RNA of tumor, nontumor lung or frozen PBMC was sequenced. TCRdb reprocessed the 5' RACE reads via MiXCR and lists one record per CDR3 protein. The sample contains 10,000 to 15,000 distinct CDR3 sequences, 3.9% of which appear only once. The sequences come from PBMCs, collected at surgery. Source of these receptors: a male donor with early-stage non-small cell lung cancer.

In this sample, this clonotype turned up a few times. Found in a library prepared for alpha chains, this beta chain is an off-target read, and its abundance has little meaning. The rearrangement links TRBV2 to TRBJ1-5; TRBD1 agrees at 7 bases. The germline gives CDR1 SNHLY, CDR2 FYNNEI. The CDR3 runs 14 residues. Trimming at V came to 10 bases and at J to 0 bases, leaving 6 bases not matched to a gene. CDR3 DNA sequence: TGTGCCACGACAGGGCATTATAGCAATCAGCCCCAGCATTTT. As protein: CATTGHYSNQPQHF.

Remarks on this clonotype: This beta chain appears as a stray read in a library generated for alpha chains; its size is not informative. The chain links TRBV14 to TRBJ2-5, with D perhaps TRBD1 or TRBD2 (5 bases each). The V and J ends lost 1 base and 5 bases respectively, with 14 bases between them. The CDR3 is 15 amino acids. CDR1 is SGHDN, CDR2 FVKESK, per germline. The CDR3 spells CASSQAGTESETQYF. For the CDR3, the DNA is TGTGCCAGCAGCCAAGCCGGGACGGAATCGGAGACCCAGTACTTC.

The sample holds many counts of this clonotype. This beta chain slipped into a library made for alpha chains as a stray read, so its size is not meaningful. The CDR3 here is CASSLGGGYTGELFF. The CDR3 bases are TGTGCCAGCAGTTTAGGGGGAGGCTACACCGGGGAGCTGTTTTTT. The J gene is TRBJ2-2, the V gene TRBV28; perhaps TRBD2 as D (6 bases). The V gene lost 2 bases and the J gene lost 3 bases, with 10 bases spanning the gap. Germline lookup yields CDR1 MDHEN and CDR2 SYDVKM. The CDR3 sequence is 15 residues long.

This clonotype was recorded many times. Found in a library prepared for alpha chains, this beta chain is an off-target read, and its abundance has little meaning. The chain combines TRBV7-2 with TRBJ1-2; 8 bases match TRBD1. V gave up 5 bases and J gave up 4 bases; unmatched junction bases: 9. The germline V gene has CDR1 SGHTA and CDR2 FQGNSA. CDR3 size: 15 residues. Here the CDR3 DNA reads TGTGCCAGCAGCCCGGGGCAGGGGGCGATCTATGGCTACACCTTC. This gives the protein CASSPGQGAIYGYTF. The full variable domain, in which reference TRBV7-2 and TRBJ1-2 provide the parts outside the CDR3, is GAGVSQSPSNKVTEKGKDVELRCDPISGHTALYWYRQSLGQGLEFLIYFQGNSAPDKSGLPSDRFSAERTGGSVSTLTIQRTQQEDSAVYLCASSPGQGAIYGYTFGSGTRLTVV.

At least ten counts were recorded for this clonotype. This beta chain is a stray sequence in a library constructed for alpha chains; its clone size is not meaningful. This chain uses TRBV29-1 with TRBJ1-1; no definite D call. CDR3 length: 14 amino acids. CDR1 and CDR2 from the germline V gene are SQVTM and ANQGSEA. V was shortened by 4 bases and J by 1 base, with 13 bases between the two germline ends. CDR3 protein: CSVGLRVPNTEAFF. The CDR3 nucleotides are TGCAGCGTTGGACTGAGGGTTCCGAACACTGAAGCTTTCTTT.

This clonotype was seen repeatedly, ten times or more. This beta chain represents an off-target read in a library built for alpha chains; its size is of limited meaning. The CDR3 nucleotides read TGCAGTGCTAGAGATGTCTTGGCTAGGGAGGGGGAGCAGTACTTC. It yields the protein CSARDVLAREGEQYF. This rearrangement joins TRBV20-1 to TRBJ2-7, with 7 bases identical to TRBD2. Trimming removed 0 bases from V and 7 bases from J; junction bases left unmatched: 12. Germline CDR1 reads DFQATT; CDR2 reads SNEGSKA (reference sequence). The CDR3 runs 15 residues.

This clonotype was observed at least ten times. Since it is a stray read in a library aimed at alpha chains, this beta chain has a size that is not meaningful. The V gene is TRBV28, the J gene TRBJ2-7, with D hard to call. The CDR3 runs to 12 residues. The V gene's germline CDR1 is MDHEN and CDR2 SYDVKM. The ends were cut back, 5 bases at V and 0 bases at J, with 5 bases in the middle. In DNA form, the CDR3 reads TGTGCCAGCAGTATGTCCTCCTACGAGCAGTACTTC. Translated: CASSMSSYEQYF.

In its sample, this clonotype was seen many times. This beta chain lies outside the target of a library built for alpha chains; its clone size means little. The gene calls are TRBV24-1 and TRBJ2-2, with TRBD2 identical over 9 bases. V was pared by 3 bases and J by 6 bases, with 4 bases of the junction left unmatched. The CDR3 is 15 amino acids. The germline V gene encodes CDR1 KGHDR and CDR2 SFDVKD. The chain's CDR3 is CATSDPSGTAGELFF. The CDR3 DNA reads TGTGCCACCAGTGATCCTAGCGGGACGGCCGGGGAGCTGTTTTTT.

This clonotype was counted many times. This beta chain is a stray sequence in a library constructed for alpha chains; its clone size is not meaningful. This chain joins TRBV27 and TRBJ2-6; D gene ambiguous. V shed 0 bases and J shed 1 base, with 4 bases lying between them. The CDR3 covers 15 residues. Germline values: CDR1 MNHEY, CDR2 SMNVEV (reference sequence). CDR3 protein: CASSLSLSGANVLTF. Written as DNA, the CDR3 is TGTGCCAGCAGTTTATCACTGTCTGGGGCCAACGTCCTGACTTTC.

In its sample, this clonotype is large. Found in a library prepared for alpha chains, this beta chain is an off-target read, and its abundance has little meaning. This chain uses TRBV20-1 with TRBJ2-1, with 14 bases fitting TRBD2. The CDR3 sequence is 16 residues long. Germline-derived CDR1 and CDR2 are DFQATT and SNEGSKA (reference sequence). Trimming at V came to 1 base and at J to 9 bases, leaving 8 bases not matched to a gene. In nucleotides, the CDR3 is TGCAGTGCTAGAGCCCGGGGGACTAGCGGGAGAAGTGAGCAGTTCTTC. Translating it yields CSARARGTSGRSEQFF.

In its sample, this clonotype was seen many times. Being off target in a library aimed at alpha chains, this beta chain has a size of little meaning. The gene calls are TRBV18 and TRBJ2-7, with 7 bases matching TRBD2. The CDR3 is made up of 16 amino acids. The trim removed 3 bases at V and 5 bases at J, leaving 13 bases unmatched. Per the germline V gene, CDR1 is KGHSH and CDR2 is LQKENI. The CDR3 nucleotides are TGTGCCAGCTCACCCCCCCGGGGCGGGAGTTTCCACGAGCAGTACTTC. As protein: CASSPPRGGSFHEQYF. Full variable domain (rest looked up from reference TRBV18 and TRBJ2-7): NAGVMQNPRHLVRRRGQEARLRCSPMKGHSHVYWYRQLPEEGLKFMVYLQKENIIDESGMPKERFSAEFPKEGPSILRIQQVVRGDSAAYFCASSPPRGGSFHEQYFGPGTRLTVT.

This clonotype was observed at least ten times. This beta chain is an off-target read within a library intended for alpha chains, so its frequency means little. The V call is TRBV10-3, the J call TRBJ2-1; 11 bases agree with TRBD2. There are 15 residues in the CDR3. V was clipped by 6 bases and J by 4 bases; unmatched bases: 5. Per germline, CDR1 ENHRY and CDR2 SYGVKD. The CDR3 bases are TGTGCCATCAGCTCTGTAGCGGGAGGGTACAATGAGCAGTTCTTC. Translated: CAISSVAGGYNEQFF.

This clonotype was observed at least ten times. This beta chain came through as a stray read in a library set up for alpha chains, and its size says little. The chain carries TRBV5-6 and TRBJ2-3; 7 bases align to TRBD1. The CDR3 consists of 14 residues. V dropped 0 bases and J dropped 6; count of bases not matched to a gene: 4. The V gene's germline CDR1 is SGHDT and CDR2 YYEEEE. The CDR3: CASSLGQGPDTQYF. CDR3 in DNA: TGTGCCAGCAGCTTGGGACAGGGCCCGGATACGCAGTATTTT.

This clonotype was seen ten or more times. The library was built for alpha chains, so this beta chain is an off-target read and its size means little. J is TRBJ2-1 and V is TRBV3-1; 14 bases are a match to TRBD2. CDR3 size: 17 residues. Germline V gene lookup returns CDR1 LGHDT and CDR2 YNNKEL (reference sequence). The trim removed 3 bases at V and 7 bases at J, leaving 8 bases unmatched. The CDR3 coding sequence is TGTGCCAGCAGCCACCCGGGACTAGCGGGAGCGGGGAATGAGCAGTTCTTC. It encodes CASSHPGLAGAGNEQFF.

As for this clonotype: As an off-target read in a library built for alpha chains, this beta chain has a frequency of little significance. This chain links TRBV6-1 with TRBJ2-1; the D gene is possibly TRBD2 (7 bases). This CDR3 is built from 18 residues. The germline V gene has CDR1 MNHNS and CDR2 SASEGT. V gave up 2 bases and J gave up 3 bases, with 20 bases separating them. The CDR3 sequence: CASSETSRGAGIYNEQFF. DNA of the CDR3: TGTGCCAGCAGTGAAACAAGCCGGGGGGCGGGAATCTACAATGAGCAGTTCTTC.

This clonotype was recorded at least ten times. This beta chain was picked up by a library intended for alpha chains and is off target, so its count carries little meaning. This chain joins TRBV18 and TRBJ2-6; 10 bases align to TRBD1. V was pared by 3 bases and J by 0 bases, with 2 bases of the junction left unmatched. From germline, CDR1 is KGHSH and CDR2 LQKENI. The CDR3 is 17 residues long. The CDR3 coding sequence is TGTGCCAGCTCACCGGGACAGGGGACCTCTGGGGCCAACGTCCTGACTTTC. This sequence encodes CASSPGQGTSGANVLTF. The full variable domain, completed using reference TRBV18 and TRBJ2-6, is NAGVMQNPRHLVRRRGQEARLRCSPMKGHSHVYWYRQLPEEGLKFMVYLQKENIIDESGMPKERFSAEFPKEGPSILRIQQVVRGDSAAYFCASSPGQGTSGANVLTFGAGSRLTVL.

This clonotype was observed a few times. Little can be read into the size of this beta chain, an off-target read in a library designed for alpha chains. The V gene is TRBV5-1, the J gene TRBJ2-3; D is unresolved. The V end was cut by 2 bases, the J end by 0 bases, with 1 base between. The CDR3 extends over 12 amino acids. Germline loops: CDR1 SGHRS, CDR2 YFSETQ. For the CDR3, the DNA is TGCGCCAGCAGCTTTAGCACAGATACGCAGTATTTT. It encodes CASSFSTDTQYF.

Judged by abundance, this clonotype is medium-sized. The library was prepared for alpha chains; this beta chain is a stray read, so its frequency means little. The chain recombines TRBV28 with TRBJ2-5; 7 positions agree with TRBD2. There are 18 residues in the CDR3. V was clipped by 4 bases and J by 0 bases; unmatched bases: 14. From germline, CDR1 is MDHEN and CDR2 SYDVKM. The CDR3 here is CASSSPPGGQGYQETQYF. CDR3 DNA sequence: TGTGCCAGCAGTTCCCCACCGGGAGGACAAGGGTACCAAGAGACCCAGTACTTC.

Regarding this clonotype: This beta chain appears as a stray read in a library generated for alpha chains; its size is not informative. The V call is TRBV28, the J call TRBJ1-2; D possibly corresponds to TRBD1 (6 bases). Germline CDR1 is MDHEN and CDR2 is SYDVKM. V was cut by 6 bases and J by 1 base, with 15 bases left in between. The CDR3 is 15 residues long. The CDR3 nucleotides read TGTGCCAGCAGCCCCCGGGACACCTATAACTATGGCTACACCTTC. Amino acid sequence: CASSPRDTYNYGYTF.

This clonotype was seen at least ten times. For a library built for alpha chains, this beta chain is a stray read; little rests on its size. CDR3 in amino acids: CASSLATGSPKNIQYF. The CDR3, as DNA: TGTGCCAGCAGCTTAGCGACAGGAAGTCCCAAAAACATTCAGTACTTC. The chain employs TRBV7-9 and TRBJ2-4; D is perhaps TRBD1 (6 bases). This CDR3 has 16 residues. Trimming stripped 0 bases from V and 2 bases from J, with 11 bases between. In germline, CDR1 is SEHNR, CDR2 FQNEAQ (reference sequence).

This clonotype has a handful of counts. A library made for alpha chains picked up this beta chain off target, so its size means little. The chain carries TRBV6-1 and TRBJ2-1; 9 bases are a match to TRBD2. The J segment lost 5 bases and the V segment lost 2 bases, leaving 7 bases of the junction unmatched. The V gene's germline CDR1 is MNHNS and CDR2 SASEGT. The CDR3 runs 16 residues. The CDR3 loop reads CASSEWGTSWNNEQFF. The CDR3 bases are TGTGCCAGCAGTGAATGGGGGACTAGCTGGAACAATGAGCAGTTCTTC.

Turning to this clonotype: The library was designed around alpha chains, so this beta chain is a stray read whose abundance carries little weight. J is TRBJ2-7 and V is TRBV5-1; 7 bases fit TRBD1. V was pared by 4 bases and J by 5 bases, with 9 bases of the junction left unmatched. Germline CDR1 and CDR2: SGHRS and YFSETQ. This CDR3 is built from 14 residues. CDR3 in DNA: TGCGCCAGCAGCCCGGGACAGAGGGTCCACGAGCAGTACTTC. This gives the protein CASSPGQRVHEQYF.

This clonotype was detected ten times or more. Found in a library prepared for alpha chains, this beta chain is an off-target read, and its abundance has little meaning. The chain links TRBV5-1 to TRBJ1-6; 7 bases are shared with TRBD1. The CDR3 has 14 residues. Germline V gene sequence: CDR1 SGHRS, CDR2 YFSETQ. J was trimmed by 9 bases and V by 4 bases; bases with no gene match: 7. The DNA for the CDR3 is TGCGCCAGCAGCCCGGGGACAGCAACTTCACCCCTCCACTTT. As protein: CASSPGTATSPLHF.

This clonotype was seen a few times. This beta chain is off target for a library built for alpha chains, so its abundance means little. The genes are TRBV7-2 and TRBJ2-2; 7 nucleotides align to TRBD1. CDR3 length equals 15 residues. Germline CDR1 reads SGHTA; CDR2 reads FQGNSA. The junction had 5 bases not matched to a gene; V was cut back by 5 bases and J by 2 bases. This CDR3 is CASSLRGSNTGELFF. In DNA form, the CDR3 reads TGTGCCAGCAGCCTCAGGGGGAGTAACACCGGGGAGCTGTTTTTT.

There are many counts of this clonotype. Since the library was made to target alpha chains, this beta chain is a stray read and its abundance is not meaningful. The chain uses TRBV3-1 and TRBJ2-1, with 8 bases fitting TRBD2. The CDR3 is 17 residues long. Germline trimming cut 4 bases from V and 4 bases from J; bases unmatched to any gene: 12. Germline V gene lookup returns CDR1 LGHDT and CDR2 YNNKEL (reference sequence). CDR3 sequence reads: CASSRLNSGMGYNEQFF. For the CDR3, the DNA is TGTGCCAGCAGCCGCCTGAATAGCGGGATGGGTTACAATGAGCAGTTCTTC.